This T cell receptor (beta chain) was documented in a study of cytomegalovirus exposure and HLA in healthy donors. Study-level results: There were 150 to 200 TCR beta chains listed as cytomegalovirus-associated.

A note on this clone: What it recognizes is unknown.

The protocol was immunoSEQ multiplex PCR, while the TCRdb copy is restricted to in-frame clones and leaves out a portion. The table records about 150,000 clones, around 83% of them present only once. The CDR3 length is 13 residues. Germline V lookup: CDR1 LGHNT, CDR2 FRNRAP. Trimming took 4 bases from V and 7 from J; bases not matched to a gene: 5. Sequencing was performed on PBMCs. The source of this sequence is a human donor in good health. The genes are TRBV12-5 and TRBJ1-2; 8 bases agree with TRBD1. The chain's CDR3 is CASGSRQGAGYTF. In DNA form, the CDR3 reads TGTGCTAGTGGTTCCCGCCAGGGGGCTGGCTACACCTTC.